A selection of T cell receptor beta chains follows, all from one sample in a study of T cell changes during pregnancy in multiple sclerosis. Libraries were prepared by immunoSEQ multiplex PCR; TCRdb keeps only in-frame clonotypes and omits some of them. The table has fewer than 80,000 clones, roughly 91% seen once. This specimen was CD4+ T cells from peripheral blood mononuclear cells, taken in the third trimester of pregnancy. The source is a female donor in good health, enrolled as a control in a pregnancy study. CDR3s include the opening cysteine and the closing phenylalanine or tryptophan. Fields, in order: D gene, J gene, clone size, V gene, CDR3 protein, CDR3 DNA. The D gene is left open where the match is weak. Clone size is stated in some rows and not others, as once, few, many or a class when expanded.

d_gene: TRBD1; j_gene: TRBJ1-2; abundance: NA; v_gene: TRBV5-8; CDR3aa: CASSSKLGQGNYGYTF; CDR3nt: TGTGCCAGCAGCTCCAAACTTGGACAGGGAAACTATGGCTACACCTTC
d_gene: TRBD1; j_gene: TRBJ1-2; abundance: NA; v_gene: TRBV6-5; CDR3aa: CASSYNVGQYGYTF; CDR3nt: TGTGCCAGCAGTTACAATGTGGGACAGTATGGCTACACCTTC
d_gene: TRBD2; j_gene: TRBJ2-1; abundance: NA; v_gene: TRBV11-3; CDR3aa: CASSQLARDYNEQFF; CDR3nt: TGTGCCAGCAGCCAACTAGCGAGGGATTACAATGAGCAGTTCTTC
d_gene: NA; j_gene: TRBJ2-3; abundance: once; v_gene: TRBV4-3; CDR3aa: CASSQEGGGTDTQYF; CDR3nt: TGCGCCAGCAGCCAAGAAGGGGGTGGGACAGATACGCAGTATTTT
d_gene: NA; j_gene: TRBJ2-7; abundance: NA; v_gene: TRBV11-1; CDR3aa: CASSSINRVNEQYF; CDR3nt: TGTGCCAGCAGCTCTATCAACAGGGTCAACGAGCAGTACTTC
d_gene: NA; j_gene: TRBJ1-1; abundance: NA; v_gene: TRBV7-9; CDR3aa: CASSLGVTVNTEAFF; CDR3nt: TGTGCCAGCAGCTTGGGAGTAACTGTGAACACTGAAGCTTTCTTT
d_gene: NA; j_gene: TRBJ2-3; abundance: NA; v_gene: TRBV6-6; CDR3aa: CASSYPTRTIGHTQYF; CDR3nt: TGTGCCAGCAGTTACCCGACTAGAACCATTGGGCATACGCAGTATTTT
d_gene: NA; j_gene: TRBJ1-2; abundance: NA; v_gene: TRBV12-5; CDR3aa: CASGLGVGGYTF; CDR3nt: TGTGCTAGTGGTTTGGGAGTTGGTGGCTACACCTTC
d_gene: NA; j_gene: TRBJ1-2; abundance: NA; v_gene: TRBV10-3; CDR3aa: CAISGGQKAYGYTF; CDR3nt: TGTGCCATCAGTGGAGGACAGAAAGCTTATGGCTACACCTTC
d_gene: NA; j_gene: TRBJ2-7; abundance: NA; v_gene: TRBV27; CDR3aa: CASGRGREQYF; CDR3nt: TGTGCCAGCGGTAGGGGAAGGGAGCAGTACTTC
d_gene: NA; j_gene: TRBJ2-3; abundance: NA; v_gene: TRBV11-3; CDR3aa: CASTKIAGSTDTQYF; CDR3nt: TGTGCCAGCACCAAAATTGCGGGGAGCACAGATACGCAGTATTTT
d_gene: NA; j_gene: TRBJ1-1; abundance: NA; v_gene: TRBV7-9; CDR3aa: CASSLGKGVSRFEAFF; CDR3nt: TGTGCCAGCAGCTTAGGGAAGGGGGTGAGTAGGTTTGAAGCTTTCTTT
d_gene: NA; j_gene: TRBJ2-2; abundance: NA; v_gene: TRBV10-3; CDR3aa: CAMARTANTGELFF; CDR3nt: TGTGCCATGGCCCGGACAGCGAACACCGGGGAGCTGTTTTTT
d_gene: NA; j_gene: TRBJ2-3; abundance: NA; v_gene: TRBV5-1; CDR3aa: CASGLPLGKSGLDTQYF; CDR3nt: TGCGCCAGCGGACTTCCTCTCGGGAAGTCAGGATTAGATACGCAGTATTTT
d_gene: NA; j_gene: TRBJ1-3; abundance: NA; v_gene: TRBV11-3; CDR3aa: CASSFPYGKNGNTIYF; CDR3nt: TGTGCCAGCAGCTTTCCCTACGGGAAAAATGGAAACACCATATATTTT
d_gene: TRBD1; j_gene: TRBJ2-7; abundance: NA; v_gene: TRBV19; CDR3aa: CASSLQQGVYEQYF; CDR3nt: TGTGCCAGTAGCCTCCAACAGGGGGTCTACGAGCAGTACTTC
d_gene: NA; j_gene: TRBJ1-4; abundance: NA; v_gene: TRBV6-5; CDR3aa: CASSYGRHEKLFF; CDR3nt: TGTGCCAGCAGTTACGGGCGCCATGAAAAACTGTTTTTT
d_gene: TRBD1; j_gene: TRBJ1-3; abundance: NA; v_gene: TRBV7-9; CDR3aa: CASSHSDRGGSGNTIYF; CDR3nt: TGTGCCAGCAGCCACTCGGACAGGGGTGGCTCTGGAAACACCATATATTTT
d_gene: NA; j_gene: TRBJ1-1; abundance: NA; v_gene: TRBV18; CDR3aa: CASSPGEQMAEAFF; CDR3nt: TGTGCCAGCTCACCCGGGGAACAGATGGCTGAAGCTTTCTTT
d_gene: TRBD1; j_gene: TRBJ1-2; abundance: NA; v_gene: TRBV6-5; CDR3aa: CASSKTGINYGYTF; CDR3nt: TGTGCCAGCAGTAAGACAGGGATTAACTATGGCTACACCTTC
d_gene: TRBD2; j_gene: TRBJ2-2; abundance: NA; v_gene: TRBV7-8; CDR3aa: CASSSRPSGGRNTGELFF; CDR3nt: TGTGCCAGCAGCTCGAGACCGAGCGGGGGACGGAACACCGGGGAGCTGTTTTTT
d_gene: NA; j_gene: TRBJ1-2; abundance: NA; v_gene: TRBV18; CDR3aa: CASSLDPGLSSYTF; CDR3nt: TGTGCCAGCTCACTAGATCCGGGACTGTCGAGCTACACCTTC
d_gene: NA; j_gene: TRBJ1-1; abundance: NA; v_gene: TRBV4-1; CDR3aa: CASSQREGNTEAFF; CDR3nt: TGCGCCAGCAGCCAAAGGGAGGGGAACACTGAAGCTTTCTTT
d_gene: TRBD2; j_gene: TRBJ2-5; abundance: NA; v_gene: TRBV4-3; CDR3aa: CASSQDPSGGSETQYF; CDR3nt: TGCGCCAGCAGCCAAGATCCTAGCGGGGGATCGGAGACCCAGTACTTC
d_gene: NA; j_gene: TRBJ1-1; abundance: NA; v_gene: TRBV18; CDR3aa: CASSPPKGKYTEAFF; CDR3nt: TGTGCCAGCTCACCACCCAAGGGGAAGTACACTGAAGCTTTCTTT
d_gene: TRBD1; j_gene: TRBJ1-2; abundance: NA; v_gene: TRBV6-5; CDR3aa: CASSRGQASNYGYTF; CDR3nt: TGTGCCAGCAGCCGCGGACAGGCTTCTAACTATGGCTACACCTTC
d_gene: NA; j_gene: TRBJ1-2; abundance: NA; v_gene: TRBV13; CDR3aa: CASSPRTLGYTF; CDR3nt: TGTGCCAGCAGCCCTCGGACACTGGGCTACACCTTC
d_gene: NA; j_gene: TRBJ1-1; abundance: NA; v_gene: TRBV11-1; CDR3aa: CASSLAGGKMVNTEAFF; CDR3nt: TGTGCCAGCAGCTTAGCGGGGGGAAAGATGGTGAACACTGAAGCTTTCTTT
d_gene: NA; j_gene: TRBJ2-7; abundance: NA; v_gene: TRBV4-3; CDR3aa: CASSQIRTAAYEQYF; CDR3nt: TGCGCCAGCAGCCAAATTAGGACAGCTGCCTACGAGCAGTACTTC
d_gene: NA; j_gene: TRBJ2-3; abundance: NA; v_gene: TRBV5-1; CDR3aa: CASTNRGDTTDTQYF; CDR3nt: TGCGCCAGCACAAATCGGGGGGACACCACAGATACGCAGTATTTT
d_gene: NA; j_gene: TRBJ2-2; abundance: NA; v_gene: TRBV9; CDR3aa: CASAGRGNTGELFF; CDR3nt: TGTGCCAGCGCCGGTCGGGGGAACACCGGGGAGCTGTTTTTT
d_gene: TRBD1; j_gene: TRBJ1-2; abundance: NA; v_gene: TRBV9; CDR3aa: CASSVATGVYGYTF; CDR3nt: TGTGCCAGCAGCGTAGCGACAGGGGTCTATGGCTACACCTTC
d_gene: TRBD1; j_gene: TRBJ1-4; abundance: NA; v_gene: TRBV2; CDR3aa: CASSELGQGREKLFF; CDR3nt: TGTGCCAGCAGTGAACTGGGACAGGGACGAGAAAAACTGTTTTTT
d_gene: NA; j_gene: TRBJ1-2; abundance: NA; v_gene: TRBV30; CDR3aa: CAWTGSSAHGYTF; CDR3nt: TGTGCCTGGACAGGGTCCTCGGCTCATGGCTACACCTTC
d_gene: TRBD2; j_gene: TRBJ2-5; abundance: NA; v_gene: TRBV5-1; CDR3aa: CASSFRREGETQYF; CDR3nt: TGCGCCAGCAGCTTTCGCAGGGAGGGAGAGACCCAGTACTTC
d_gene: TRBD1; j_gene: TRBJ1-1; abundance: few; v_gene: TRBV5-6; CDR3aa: CASSHDRDNTEAFF; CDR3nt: TGTGCCAGCAGCCATGACAGGGATAACACTGAAGCTTTCTTT
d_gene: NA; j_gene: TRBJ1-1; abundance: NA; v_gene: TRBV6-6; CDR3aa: CASRDGRDIAEAFF; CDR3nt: TGTGCCAGCAGGGATGGCCGGGACATCGCTGAAGCTTTCTTT
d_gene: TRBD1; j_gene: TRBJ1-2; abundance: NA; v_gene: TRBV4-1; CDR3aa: CASSQDRDRGFYRYGYTF; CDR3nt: TGCGCCAGCAGCCAAGATCGAGACAGGGGGTTTTATCGCTATGGCTACACCTTC
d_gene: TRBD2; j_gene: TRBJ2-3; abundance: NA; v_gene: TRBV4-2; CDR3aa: CASSQFWDSGGSGTDTQYF; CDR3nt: TGTGCCAGCAGCCAGTTTTGGGACAGCGGGGGGTCCGGCACAGATACGCAGTATTTT
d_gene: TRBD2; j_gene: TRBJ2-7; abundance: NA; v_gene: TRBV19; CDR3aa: CASSETGGAYEQYF; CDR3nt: TGTGCCAGTAGTGAGACGGGGGGAGCCTACGAGCAGTACTTC
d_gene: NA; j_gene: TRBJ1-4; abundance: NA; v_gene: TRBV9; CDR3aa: CASSGVGQGEKLFF; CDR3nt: TGTGCCAGCAGCGGCGTGGGTCAGGGGGAAAAACTGTTTTTT
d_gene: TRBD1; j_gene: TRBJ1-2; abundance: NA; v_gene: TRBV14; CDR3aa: CASSLNSGGRGYTF; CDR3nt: TGTGCCAGCAGCCTTAACTCAGGGGGCCGGGGCTACACCTTC
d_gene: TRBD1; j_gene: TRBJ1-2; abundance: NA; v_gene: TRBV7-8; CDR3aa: CASSSRRGQEFGYTF; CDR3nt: TGTGCCAGCAGCTCTCGACGGGGACAGGAATTTGGCTACACCTTC
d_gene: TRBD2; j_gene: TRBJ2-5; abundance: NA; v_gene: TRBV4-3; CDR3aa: CASSAETSGQETQYF; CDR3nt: TGCGCCAGCAGCGCCGAGACTAGCGGCCAAGAGACCCAGTACTTC
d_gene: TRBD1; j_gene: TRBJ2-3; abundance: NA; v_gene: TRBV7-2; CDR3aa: CASRLRGQSTDTQYF; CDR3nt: TGTGCCAGCAGACTTCGGGGACAGAGCACAGATACGCAGTATTTT
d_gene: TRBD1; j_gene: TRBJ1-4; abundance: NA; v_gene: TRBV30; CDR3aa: CAWRGQGSEKLFF; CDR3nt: TGTGCCTGGAGGGGACAGGGCAGCGAAAAACTGTTTTTT
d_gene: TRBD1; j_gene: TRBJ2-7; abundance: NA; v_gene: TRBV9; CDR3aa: CASSVDPRQGSSYEQYF; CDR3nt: TGTGCCAGCAGCGTCGACCCCCGACAGGGTAGCTCCTACGAGCAGTACTTC
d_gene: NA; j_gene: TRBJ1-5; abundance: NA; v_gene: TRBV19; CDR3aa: CASSIGSQPQHF; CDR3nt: TGTGCCAGTAGTATAGGGAGTCAGCCCCAGCATTTT
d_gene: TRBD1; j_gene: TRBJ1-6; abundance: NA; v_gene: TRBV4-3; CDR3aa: CASSRQAEQGTSYNSPLHF; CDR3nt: TGCGCCAGCAGCCGACAAGCGGAACAGGGGACGTCCTATAATTCACCCCTCCACTTT
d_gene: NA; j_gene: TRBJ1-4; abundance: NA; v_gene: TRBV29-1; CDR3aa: CSVRATNEKLFF; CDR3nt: TGCAGCGTTCGAGCAACTAATGAAAAACTGTTTTTT
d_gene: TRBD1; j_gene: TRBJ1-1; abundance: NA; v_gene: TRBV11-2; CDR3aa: CASSLGTGGLTEAFF; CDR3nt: TGTGCCAGCAGCTTGGGGACAGGGGGGCTCACTGAAGCTTTCTTT
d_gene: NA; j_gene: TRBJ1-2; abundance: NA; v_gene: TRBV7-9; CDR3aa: CASRIALATVGGYTF; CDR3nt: TGTGCCAGCAGAATAGCGTTGGCCACTGTGGGGGGCTACACCTTC
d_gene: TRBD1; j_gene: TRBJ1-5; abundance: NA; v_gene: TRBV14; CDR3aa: CASSQGQGGGPQHF; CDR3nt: TGTGCCAGCAGCCAAGGACAGGGGGGTGGGCCCCAGCATTTT
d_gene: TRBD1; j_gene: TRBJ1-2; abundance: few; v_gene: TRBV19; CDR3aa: CASSTMDRPANYGYTF; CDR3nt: TGTGCCAGTAGTACTATGGACAGGCCGGCTAACTATGGCTACACCTTC
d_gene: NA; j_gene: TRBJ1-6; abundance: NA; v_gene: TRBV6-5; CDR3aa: CASSYSAAGSHSPLHF; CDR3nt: TGTGCCAGCAGTTACTCGGCGGCAGGGTCTCATTCACCCCTCCACTTT